The 28 T cell receptor beta chains below all came from one sample that was sequenced in a study of tumor-infiltrating lymphocytes in primary liver carcinoma. In addition to blood RNA drawn from unsorted whole blood, germline DNA was extracted. A constant-region primer served to make TCR beta cDNA from about 500 ng total RNA. Construction of TCR beta libraries relied on three successive nested multiplex PCR rounds employing slightly modified ARM-PCR. The two initial PCR rounds, nine to eleven cycles each, used TRBV1-TRBV30 forward and C-beta reverse primers. MiXCR, applied by TCRdb to the multiplex PCR reads, yields one record per CDR3 protein. Of hundreds of thousands of distinct CDR3 sequences in the sample, nearly 60% were seen once. Input material: peripheral blood. Receptors were obtained from a woman aged 25 to 39 with primary liver carcinoma and hepatitis B virus infection.

A note on this clonotype: A single base separates this from a much larger clone, so it may be a read error. The CDR3: CARSPRWGTFSTDTQYF. The DNA of the CDR3 is TGTGCCAGGAGTCCACGATGGGGGACCTTTAGCACAGATACGCAGTATTTT. The rearrangement uses TRBV12-3 or TRBV12-4 and TRBJ2-3; TRBD1 or TRBD2 may be the D gene (5 bases each). V was clipped by 9 bases and J by 0 bases, with 22 bases between them. The CDR3 has 17 amino acids.

This chain connects TRBV14 to TRBJ2-3; 8 bases fit TRBD2. The trim removed 0 bases at V and 2 bases at J, leaving 19 bases unmatched. The V gene's germline CDR1 is SGHDN and CDR2 FVKESK. The CDR3 consists of 21 residues. Written as DNA, the CDR3 is TGTGCCAGCAGCCAAGACCCTACAACAGATCTAGGACTAGCACCCACAGATACGCAGTATTTT. The encoded protein is CASSQDPTTDLGLAPTDTQYF.

This clonotype was detected many times. V usage is TRBV6-2 or TRBV6-3 and J usage is TRBJ2-7, with 10 bases matching TRBD2. This CDR3 has 13 residues. The germline gives CDR1 MNHEY, CDR2 SVGEGT. After removal of 8 bases from V and 2 bases from J, the junction contained 3 bases not matched to a gene. The CDR3 DNA reads TGTGCCAGCGTGGGACTAGCGACCTACGAGCAGTACTTC. Protein sequence: CASVGLATYEQYF.

This clonotype showed up many times. The V and J genes are TRBV12-3 or TRBV12-4 and TRBJ2-1; D uncertain. This CDR3 spans 16 amino acids. Deletions cut 7 bases from V and 8 bases from J, with 24 bases between. CDR3 sequence reads: CASTLGSQAGRDEQFF. DNA for the CDR3: TGTGCCAGCACACTCGGATCCCAAGCAGGCCGAGATGAGCAGTTCTTC.

This chain links TRBV29-1 with TRBJ2-7, with D possibly matching TRBD2 (6 bases). The V gene lost 5 bases and the J gene lost 6 bases, with 14 bases spanning the gap. CDR1 and CDR2 (germline): SQVTM, ANQGSEA. This CDR3 is built from 12 residues. The CDR3 coding sequence is TGCAGCGTTCGAACTAGCTGGACCGAGCAGTACTTC. Translating it yields CSVRTSWTEQYF.

This clonotype was recorded many times. The chain links TRBV28 to TRBJ1-5, with unresolved D. The V end was cut by 3 bases, the J end by 3 bases, with 12 bases between. The CDR3 runs to 15 residues. Germline lookup yields CDR1 MDHEN and CDR2 SYDVKM. The CDR3 here is CASSFSGAFNQPQHF. CDR3 nucleotides: TGTGCCAGCAGTTTTTCCGGTGCCTTCAATCAGCCCCAGCATTTT.

This chain connects TRBV12-5 to TRBJ2-5; 8 nucleotides agree with TRBD2. The ends lost 7 bases at V and 5 bases at J; junction bases unmatched: 12. Per germline, CDR1 LGHNT and CDR2 FRNRAP. CDR3 size: 15 residues. CDR3 residues: CASAQTGLASETQYF. CDR3 sequence (DNA): TGTGCTAGTGCCCAAACAGGACTAGCTTCGGAGACCCAGTACTTC.

The V gene is TRBV18, the J gene TRBJ1-2; D is uncertain. The CDR3 covers 15 residues. From germline, CDR1 is KGHSH and CDR2 LQKENI. Trimming took 2 bases from V and 2 from J, leaving 12 bases between them. CDR3 protein: CASSPTSDFNYGYTF. Written as DNA, the CDR3 is TGTGCCAGCTCACCAACTTCCGACTTCAACTATGGCTACACCTTC.

On this clonotype: A much larger clone lies a single base off, so this may be a read error. The rearrangement joins TRBV6-2 or TRBV6-3 to TRBJ2-1; 12 bases are a match to TRBD2. There are 15 residues in the CDR3. Germline values: CDR1 MNHEY, CDR2 SVGEGT. CDR3: CVSSGLAGMYNEQFF. The CDR3 DNA sequence: TGTGTCAGCTCCGGACTAGCGGGAATGTACAATGAGCAGTTCTTC.

The rearrangement uses TRBV28 and TRBJ1-3, with D tentatively TRBD1 (5 bases). With 4 bases removed from V and 0 bases from J, the gap between germline ends came to 7 bases. Germline CDR1 reads MDHEN; CDR2 reads SYDVKM. The CDR3 runs 14 residues. The CDR3 DNA reads TGTGCCAGCAGTTGGGGGGTCTCTGGAAACACCATATATTTT. As protein: CASSWGVSGNTIYF. Combining the CDR3 with reference TRBV28 and TRBJ1-3 gives the whole variable domain DVKVTQSSRYLVKRTGEKVFLECVQDMDHENMFWYRQDPGLGLRLIYFSYDVKMKEKGDIPEGYSVSREKKERFSLILESASTNQTSMYLCASSWGVSGNTIYFGEGSWLTVV.

In regard to this clonotype: Possible read error: a much larger clone is one base away. This CDR3 is missing its conserved last phenylalanine or tryptophan, likely due to a read error. The chain carries TRBV12-3 or TRBV12-4 and TRBJ1-5, with TRBD1 matching over 8 bases. Trimming took 6 bases from V and 7 from J; bases not matched to a gene: 5. The CDR3 contains 13 residues. Here the CDR3 DNA reads TGTGCCAGCAGCACCGGGACAGGACAGCCCCAGCATTCT. This encodes CASSTGTGQPQHS.

This clonotype was counted ten times or more. This chain joins TRBV14 and TRBJ1-6, with D possibly matching TRBD1 (5 bases). CDR1 is SGHDN and CDR2 is FVKESK in the germline V gene. With 1 base removed from V and 6 bases from J, the gap between germline ends came to 13 bases. The CDR3 is made up of 16 amino acids. This CDR3 is CASSQVAGQGNSPLHF. CDR3 coding DNA: TGTGCCAGCAGCCAAGTTGCAGGGCAGGGTAATTCACCCCTCCACTTT.

This clonotype was counted at least ten times. V and J are TRBV12-3 or TRBV12-4 and TRBJ1-5; no definite D call. The CDR3 runs to 16 residues. The V end lost 2 bases, the J end lost 1 base, and 12 bases lay between the germline ends. The CDR3 coding sequence is TGTGCCAGCAGTTTATCTAGGACGGAAAGCAATCAGCCCCAGCATTTT. This sequence encodes CASSLSRTESNQPQHF.

Worth noting for this clonotype: The CDR3 end shows no conserved phenylalanine or tryptophan, and so a read error is likely. The rearrangement joins TRBV5-4 to TRBJ2-7; 7 bases fit TRBD2. J lost 4 bases, V lost 6 bases, and 7 bases had no gene match. Germline lookup yields CDR1 SGHNT and CDR2 YYREEE (reference sequence). There are 13 residues in the CDR3. CDR3 nucleotide sequence: TGTGCCAGCAAGGGCGGGAGTTCTTACGAGCAGTACTGC. Protein: CASKGGSSYEQYC.

Regarding this clonotype: At one boundary the junction diverges from the germline segment, which might be a read error. V and J are TRBV5-6 and TRBJ2-5; no firm D call. The CDR3 runs 13 residues. Germline V lookup: CDR1 SGHDT, CDR2 YYEEEE. The CDR3 coding sequence is TGTCCCAGCAGCCGGACCAGCCGCGGGACCCAGTACTTC. As protein: CPSSRTSRGTQYF. The full variable domain, in which reference TRBV5-6 and TRBJ2-5 provide the parts outside the CDR3, is DAGVTQSPTHLIKTRGQQVTLRCSPKSGHDTVSWYQQALGQGPQFIFQYYEEEERQRGNFPDRFSGHQFPNYSSELNVNALLLGDSALYLCPSSRTSRGTQYFGPGTRLLVL.

A remark on this clonotype: A much larger clone sits a single nucleotide away, making a read error possible. The J gene is TRBJ1-4, the V gene TRBV12-3 or TRBV12-4, with a weak D call TRBD1 (5 bases). The CDR3 consists of 11 residues. CDR3 protein: CAGRAGLKLFF. The CDR3 coding sequence is TGTGCCGGCAGGGCCGGCCTAAAACTGTTTTTT.

A few counts support this clonotype. This chain joins TRBV7-9 and TRBJ2-7; D gene unclear. CDR1 is SEHNR and CDR2 is FQNEAQ in the germline V gene (reference sequence). The CDR3 sequence is 12 residues long. Trimming removed 5 bases from V and 1 base from J, with 6 bases in between. CDR3 loop: CASSPPSYEQYF. The CDR3 nucleotides read TGTGCCAGCAGCCCACCTTCCTACGAGCAGTACTTC.

About this clonotype itself: The CDR3 end shows no conserved phenylalanine or tryptophan, and so a read error is likely. The DNA is left out, because the CDR3 cannot be placed on it with certainty; the CDR3 is given as TCRdb lists it. The genes are TRBV11-2 and TRBJ2-6; the DNA was not compared with TRBD1, the D call given in the table. CDR1 SGHAT and CDR2 FQNNGV come from the germline V gene. The CDR3 region is 17 residues in length, termini included. The CDR3 sequence: CAGSSLGQGYGANVLNI.

V gene TRBV30 combines with J gene TRBJ1-5, with D perhaps matching TRBD1 (6 bases). Germline V gene data show CDR1 as GTSNPN and CDR2 as SVGIG (reference sequence). This CDR3 comprises 14 residues. The V and J ends lost 2 bases and 12 bases respectively, with 20 bases between them. The CDR3 sequence is CAWSPTGPGGRQHF. DNA for the CDR3: TGTGCCTGGAGTCCTACCGGTCCGGGGGGGCGCCAGCATTTT.

Remarks on this clonotype: Possible read error: a much larger clone is one base away. This rearrangement joins TRBV6-1 to TRBJ1-1, with no clear D. The germline V and J ends were trimmed by 9 bases and 0 bases, with 17 bases remaining between them. The CDR3 spans 15 residues. The germline V gene encodes CDR1 MNHNS and CDR2 SASEGT. The CDR3 coding sequence is TGTGCCAGGAAAGAAGGTTGGATCATGAACACTGAAGCTTTCTTT. This codes for CARKEGWIMNTEAFF.

This clonotype appeared a single time. At one end, the junction sequence differs from germline, possibly due to a read error. The gene calls are TRBV6-6 and TRBJ2-5, with TRBD1 matching over 7 bases. Germline V gene sequence: CDR1 MNHNY, CDR2 SVGAGI (reference sequence). The CDR3 is made up of 16 amino acids. The CDR3 loop is CANSYAGRGLQETQYF. In DNA form, the CDR3 reads TGTGCCAACAGTTACGCTGGTAGGGGGCTCCAAGAGACCCAGTACTTC.

The chain employs TRBV6-1 and TRBJ2-5; D gene unclear. Germline values: CDR1 MNHNS, CDR2 SASEGT. CDR3 length equals 14 residues. V lost 4 bases and J 4 bases, leaving 13 bases between the germline ends. Here the CDR3 reads CASSGRAQSETQYF. The CDR3 coding sequence is TGTGCCAGCAGTGGACGGGCCCAGTCAGAGACCCAGTACTTC.

This chain uses TRBV24-1 with TRBJ2-7; TRBD1 matches at 8 bases. The CDR3 loop spans 13 amino acids. Per germline, CDR1 KGHDR and CDR2 SFDVKD. The V gene end was trimmed by 4 bases and the J gene end by 7 bases; junction bases not matched to a gene: 5. CDR3: CATSDRTGLEQYF. In DNA form, the CDR3 reads TGTGCCACCAGTGACCGGACAGGGTTGGAGCAGTACTTC.

Notes on this clonotype: A junction end diverges from the germline sequence, so it may reflect a read error. V and J are TRBV12-3 or TRBV12-4 and TRBJ2-1; a weak D match, TRBD2 (7 bases). The CDR3 is made up of 12 amino acids. The CDR3 DNA reads TGTGCTAGCAGTTTCAGGGGCGGGGGGCAGTTCTTC. It is translated as CASSFRGGGQFF.

This clonotype was seen repeatedly, ten times or more. The chain combines TRBV11-3 with TRBJ2-6; 7 nucleotides agree with TRBD2. Germline V gives CDR1 SGHNT, CDR2 YENEEA. V was clipped by 0 bases and J by 0 bases; unmatched bases: 14. The CDR3 totals 21 residues. The CDR3, as DNA: TGTGCCAGCAGCTTAGATCAGATCCGGCCTAGCGGTAGCTCTGGGGCCAACGTCCTGACTTTC. Amino acid sequence: CASSLDQIRPSGSSGANVLTF.

The rearrangement uses TRBV28 and TRBJ1-1, with D maybe TRBD1 (5 bases). In germline, CDR1 is MDHEN, CDR2 SYDVKM. V shed 1 base and J shed 5 bases, with 14 bases lying between them. The CDR3 has 15 amino acids. CDR3 DNA: TGTGCCAGCAGTTTATTAGCGGGGCGCCGGACTGAAGCTTTCTTT. Its protein is CASSLLAGRRTEAFF.

The V gene is TRBV6-2 or TRBV6-3, the J gene TRBJ2-1; possibly TRBD1 or TRBD2 for D (5 bases each). The V end lost 2 bases, the J end lost 14 bases, and 10 bases lay between the germline ends. The CDR3 totals 11 residues. The germline gives CDR1 MNHEY, CDR2 SVGEGT. In nucleotides, the CDR3 is TGTGCCAGCAGTTACAGGGGTAGCGAGTTCTTC. It codes for CASSYRGSEFF.

Regarding this clonotype: A much larger clone is a single base away; this may be a read error. The rearrangement links TRBV6-5 to TRBJ1-6, with D uncertain. CDR3 length equals 13 residues. CDR1 MNHEY and CDR2 SVGAGI come from the germline V gene. Written as DNA, the CDR3 is TGTGCCAGCCATGTGGGGATCAGATCACCCATCCACTTT. Its translation: CASHVGIRSPIHF.